Below, 24 T cell receptor beta chains from the same sample are listed, as sequenced in a study of T-cell memory formation after mild COVID-19. TCRdb redid the calling of the 5' RACE reads with MiXCR, one entry per CDR3 protein. This table holds about 190,000 distinct CDR3 sequences, approximately 20% found once. Source material: PBMCs or a T cell subset sorted from them (not recorded which). Every receptor here comes from an adult woman who had mild COVID-19 (a few samples of this study predate the infection). Cell type and time point are not known.

This clonotype appeared many times. The chain is built from TRBV23-1 and TRBJ2-2; weak D call: TRBD1 (6 bases). TRBV23-1 carries the ORF label, with uncertain function. V dropped 0 bases and J dropped 2 bases, with 10 bases sitting between them. The CDR3 length is 16 residues. DNA of the CDR3: TGCGCCAGCAGTCAATCGAAGGACAGAAACACCGGGGAGCTGTTTTTT. It encodes CASSQSKDRNTGELFF.

The chain carries TRBV7-2 and TRBJ2-7; no clear D. CDR3 length: 14 residues. Germline V lookup: CDR1 SGHTA, CDR2 FQGNSA. V was shortened by 4 bases and J by 2 bases, with 12 bases between the two germline ends. The CDR3 protein is CASSSRVGTYEQYF. For the CDR3, the DNA is TGTGCCAGCAGCTCACGAGTGGGAACCTACGAGCAGTACTTC.

This clonotype was detected a few times. The V gene is TRBV5-1, the J gene TRBJ1-1, with a weak D call TRBD1 (5 bases). The length of the CDR3 is 14 residues. Germline CDR1 SGHRS, CDR2 YFSETQ. The germline V and J ends were trimmed by 0 bases and 3 bases, with 9 bases remaining between them. CDR3: CASSLVRADTEAFF. The CDR3 DNA follows: TGCGCCAGCAGCTTGGTCAGGGCGGACACTGAAGCTTTCTTT.

In nucleotides, the CDR3 is TGTGCCAGCAGCTTCCAAACCCGACGGCGCACAGATACGCAGTATTTT. Translating it yields CASSFQTRRRTDTQYF. The V gene is TRBV7-9, the J gene TRBJ2-3; D ambiguous. The V gene's germline CDR1 is SEHNR and CDR2 FQNEAQ (reference sequence). V was pared by 3 bases and J by 1 base, with 14 bases between. This CDR3 has 16 amino acids.

This sequence joins TRBV6-2 or TRBV6-3 and TRBJ1-1; D uncertain. Per the germline V gene, CDR1 is MNHEY and CDR2 is SVGEGT. The CDR3 has 15 residues. Trimming cost V 0 bases and J 5 bases, with 13 bases left between them. Here the CDR3 DNA reads TGTGCCAGCAGTTACTCGACCCTCGATCGGACTGAAGCTTTCTTT. It yields the protein CASSYSTLDRTEAFF.

This clonotype was picked up a small number of times. The J gene is TRBJ2-2, the V gene TRBV2, with TRBD2 identical over 12 bases. Germline-derived CDR1 and CDR2 are SNHLY and FYNNEI. The CDR3 length is 15 residues. J was trimmed by 3 bases and V by 8 bases; bases with no gene match: 4. CDR3 nucleotide sequence: TGTGCCAGCGCTAGCGGGAGGGAGTACACCGGGGAGCTGTTTTTT. The encoded protein is CASASGREYTGELFF.

The chain is built from TRBV4-3 and TRBJ2-7; D is perhaps TRBD2 (5 bases). V dropped 1 base and J dropped 10 bases, with 14 bases sitting between them. The CDR3 totals 13 residues. CDR1 and CDR2 from the germline V gene are LGHNA and YSLEER. The CDR3 DNA is TGCGCCAGCAGCCAAGGCCCTCTAGCTCGTCAGTACTTC. Protein sequence: CASSQGPLARQYF.

The rearrangement uses TRBV4-1 and TRBJ2-2, with a possible D match to TRBD1 (5 bases). The CDR3 extends over 17 amino acids. Germline V gene data show CDR1 as MGHRA and CDR2 as YSYEKL. With 4 bases removed from V and 0 bases from J, the gap between germline ends came to 15 bases. CDR3 amino acids: CASSRQGIPSNTGELFF. CDR3 sequence (DNA): TGCGCCAGCAGCCGGCAGGGTATTCCTTCGAACACCGGGGAGCTGTTTTTT.

This chain joins TRBV7-2 and TRBJ1-4; the D gene is possibly TRBD1 (5 bases). Germline V gene data show CDR1 as SGHTA and CDR2 as FQGNSA. The V gene lost 2 bases and the J gene lost 5 bases, with 12 bases spanning the gap. This CDR3 spans 15 amino acids. CDR3 sequence reads: CASSLNQGANEKLFF. The CDR3 nucleotides are TGTGCCAGCAGCTTAAATCAGGGTGCGAATGAAAAACTGTTTTTT.

This clonotype was seen more than once but under ten times. The chain recombines TRBV24-1 with TRBJ2-3; TRBD2 matches at 11 bases. V trimming: 7 bases; J trimming: 1 base; junction bases outside the gene matches: 6. CDR3 length equals 16 residues. Germline assignment: CDR1 KGHDR and CDR2 SFDVKD. Here the CDR3 DNA reads TGTGCCACCAGGCCCACTAGCGGGAGAGGCACAGATACGCAGTATTTT. The encoded protein is CATRPTSGRGTDTQYF.

The CDR3 DNA is TGCGCCAGCAGCCCTGGACAGGCTCAAGAGACCCAGTACTTC. Residues: CASSPGQAQETQYF. The chain employs TRBV5-1 and TRBJ2-5, with 7 bases matching TRBD1. Germline lookup yields CDR1 SGHRS and CDR2 YFSETQ. This CDR3 has 14 residues. V shed 4 bases, J shed 2 bases, and the junction held 5 bases outside the gene matches. Looking up the rest from reference TRBV5-1 and TRBJ2-5 gives the full variable domain: KAGVTQTPRYLIKTRGQQVTLSCSPISGHRSVSWYQQTPGQGLQFLFEYFSETQRNKGNFPGRFSGRQFSNSRSEMNVSTLELGDSALYLCASSPGQAQETQYFGPGTRLLVL.

V gene TRBV18 combines with J gene TRBJ1-4, with D possibly being TRBD1 (5 bases). CDR1 is KGHSH and CDR2 is LQKENI in the germline V gene. CDR3 length equals 12 residues. The V end lost 0 bases, the J end lost 11 bases, and 7 bases lay between the germline ends. CDR3 in DNA: TGTGCCAGCTCACCACCGAGGGACAAACTGTTTTTT. Translation: CASSPPRDKLFF.

This clonotype showed up many times. The CDR3 region has the DNA TGTGCCAGCAGCCGGGACAGGGCCAGCTCTGGGGCCAACGTCCTGACTTTC. Translated: CASSRDRASSGANVLTF. The V gene is TRBV2, the J gene TRBJ2-6, with 9 nucleotides matching TRBD1. CDR1 and CDR2 from the germline V gene are SNHLY and FYNNEI. Trimming cost V 6 bases and J 0 bases; bases outside gene matches: 6. This CDR3 is built from 17 residues.

This clonotype was seen a handful of times. The chain links TRBV6-6 to TRBJ2-7; TRBD2 matches 7 bases. CDR1 and CDR2 (germline): MNHNY, SVGAGI (reference sequence). The CDR3 contains 17 residues. The trim removed 0 bases at V and 0 bases at J, leaving 8 bases unmatched. The CDR3 nucleotides read TGTGCCAGCAGTTACTCGACTACCGCTAGCGGCTCCTACGAGCAGTACTTC. It encodes CASSYSTTASGSYEQYF.

The CDR3 DNA reads as TGTGCCAGCAGTCTCAGCGGGAGGGCCTACAATGAGCAGTTCTTC. Translation gives CASSLSGRAYNEQFF. This rearrangement joins TRBV12-3 or TRBV12-4 to TRBJ2-1; 10 bases match TRBD2. Unmatched junction bases numbered 3, after V lost 5 bases and J lost 2 bases. The CDR3 contains 15 residues.

This clonotype was counted only a few times. The gene calls are TRBV9 and TRBJ1-1; no reliable D call. With 3 bases removed from V and 3 bases from J, the gap between germline ends came to 21 bases. The CDR3 consists of 17 residues. Germline V gene sequence: CDR1 SGDLS, CDR2 YYNGEE. CDR3 coding DNA: TGTGCCAGCAGCGCTTCTGATGTCCGACTCCGGGACACTGAAGCTTTCTTT. Amino acids: CASSASDVRLRDTEAFF.

The sample holds many counts of this clonotype. V is TRBV9 and J is TRBJ1-6, with 8 nucleotides matching TRBD1. Germline V gene data show CDR1 as SGDLS and CDR2 as YYNGEE. This CDR3 has 15 residues. V shed 4 bases and J 6 bases; nucleotides not matched to a gene: 6. The CDR3 reads CASSPRTGLNSPLHF. The CDR3 DNA sequence: TGTGCCAGCAGCCCTCGGACAGGGCTTAATTCACCCCTCCACTTT.

This clonotype came up a few times. The rearrangement uses TRBV9 and TRBJ2-2; D call uncertain. There are 16 residues in the CDR3. Germline V gives CDR1 SGDLS, CDR2 YYNGEE. Trimming pared 0 bases from V and 4 bases from J, leaving 13 bases between. CDR3 protein: CASSVAQRHRTGELFF. CDR3 bases: TGTGCCAGCAGCGTAGCTCAGAGACACCGCACCGGGGAGCTGTTTTTT.

This clonotype is categorized as medium-sized. The chain uses TRBV3-1 and TRBJ2-7; D not certain. Germline V CDR1 and CDR2: LGHDT, YNNKEL (reference sequence). CDR3 length equals 12 residues. V was clipped by 4 bases and J by 1 base, with 5 bases between them. The DNA of the CDR3 is TGTGCCAGCAGCCGTACTTCCTACGAGCAGTACTTC. It encodes CASSRTSYEQYF.

The chain recombines TRBV25-1 with TRBJ2-1; 7 bases are shared with TRBD1. The germline CDR1 and CDR2 sequences are MGHDK and SYGVNS. V lost 4 bases and J lost 2; bases outside the gene matches: 11. The CDR3 has 17 amino acids. The CDR3 loop is CASSAPLGGAPYNEQFF. CDR3 nucleotides: TGTGCCAGCAGTGCCCCCCTAGGGGGCGCGCCCTACAATGAGCAGTTCTTC.

This chain connects TRBV5-1 to TRBJ1-6; D remains ambiguous. The V end lost 1 base, the J end lost 8 bases, and 10 bases lay between the germline ends. Germline CDR1 is SGHRS and CDR2 is YFSETQ. The CDR3 consists of 14 residues. The CDR3 sequence is CASSLTTDHSPLHF. CDR3 coding DNA: TGCGCCAGCAGCTTGACCACGGACCATTCACCCCTCCACTTT.

V is TRBV12-3 or TRBV12-4 and J is TRBJ2-3, with D perhaps given as TRBD1 or TRBD2 (5 bases each). The CDR3 has 15 residues. V gave up 6 bases and J gave up 2 bases, with 15 bases separating them. Here the CDR3 reads CASSPVRGPTDTQYF. The CDR3 DNA reads TGTGCCAGCAGCCCTGTCCGGGGACCCACAGATACGCAGTATTTT.

This sequence joins TRBV14 and TRBJ2-5; D is unclear. Trimming took 0 bases from V and 2 from J, leaving 25 bases between them. The CDR3 contains 20 residues. CDR1 and CDR2 (germline): SGHDN, FVKESK. The CDR3 spells CASSQDSLIRVYGGQETQYF. The CDR3 nucleotides are TGTGCCAGCAGCCAAGATAGCTTGATTAGGGTCTACGGCGGACAAGAGACCCAGTACTTC.

Only a few counts were recorded for this clonotype. The V call is TRBV3-1, the J call TRBJ2-2, with 8 nucleotides matching TRBD2. The germline V gene has CDR1 LGHDT and CDR2 YNNKEL (reference sequence). The J segment lost 6 bases and the V segment lost 3 bases, leaving 9 bases of the junction unmatched. This CDR3 comprises 16 residues. The CDR3 DNA reads TGTGCCAGCAGCCATACCGGGACTAGTCAGGCCGGGGAGCTGTTTTTT. This sequence encodes CASSHTGTSQAGELFF.